This T cell receptor beta chain was obtained from a study of T cells after yellow fever vaccination. Germline-derived CDR1 and CDR2 are MNHEY and SVGEGT. This CDR3 contains 15 residues. V was clipped by 7 bases and J by 2 bases; unmatched bases: 6. Using its own MiXCR run on the 5' RACE reads, TCRdb lists one record per CDR3 protein. The sample lists about 260,000 distinct CDR3 sequences; 10% to 15% were seen once. The chain links TRBV6-2 or TRBV6-3 to TRBJ2-1, with 9 bases identical to TRBD1. The receptor was isolated from a young man who received the YFV17D yellow fever vaccine. Material: CD4+ T cells sorted from PBMCs, obtained 45 days after the yellow fever booster vaccination. CDR3 amino acids: CASTKQGATYNEQFF. CDR3 sequence (DNA): TGTGCCAGCACTAAACAGGGGGCGACCTACAATGAGCAGTTCTTC.